This T cell receptor (beta chain) was observed in a study of blood T cell repertoires in COVID-19. Study-level information: Material from acute and convalescent COVID-19 was sourced from the United States, Italy and Spain. T cells, B-cell-depleted T cells, or PBMCs provided the cDNA or gDNA that served as material.

Generated by immunoSEQ multiplex PCR, the TCRdb table keeps only in-frame clones and is missing some. In the table there are about 380,000 clones, around 85% of which are singletons. This clone has only a few counts. With V trimmed by 6 bases and J by 4 bases, 2 bases remained unmatched. Germline CDR1 is MNHEY and CDR2 is SMNVEV (reference sequence). CDR3 length equals 12 residues. The rearrangement uses TRBV27 and TRBJ2-7; the match to TRBD1 covers 8 bases. Input material: peripheral blood. The TCR was taken from a woman between 18 and 29 years old with acute or convalescent COVID-19. CDR3 bases: TGTGCCAGCAGGGACAGGGCGTACGAGCAGTACTTC. Protein product: CASRDRAYEQYF.